This is a list of T cell receptor beta chains from one sample in a study of naive and memory T cell subsets. TCRdb re-derived calls from the UMI-ligation and nested PCR reads in MiXCR, one entry per CDR3 protein. The profile shows 100,000 to 150,000 distinct CDR3 sequences, 36% of them singletons. The sample was central memory CD4+ T cells from blood. Receptors were obtained from a human donor in good health. Each CDR3 is given with its conserved first and last residue. D genes are given only for firm matches. Some rows mark clone size as missing; the rest say once, few, many or name a class of expanded clone.

D gene	V gene	clone size	J gene	CDR3 protein
TRBD2	TRBV29-1	few	TRBJ2-3	CSVESSGGFTDTQYF
.	TRBV7-9	once	TRBJ1-1	CASSRWTEAFF
.	TRBV28	few	TRBJ2-1	CASRNSAAPYNEQFF
TRBD1	TRBV6-5	.	TRBJ1-2	CASSYSSRGRDYGYTF
TRBD1	TRBV2	.	TRBJ2-6	CASRRSGQGSGANVLTF
.	TRBV5-6	.	TRBJ2-3	CASSDGPGRDTQYF
TRBD1	TRBV29-1	many	TRBJ2-7	CSVLRGLGEQYF
.	TRBV15	.	TRBJ1-4	CATSRDGSRQGRNEKLFF
.	TRBV6-2/TRBV6-3	.	TRBJ1-1	CASKRGNTEAFF
.	TRBV11-2	few	TRBJ1-5	CASSAQGGNQPQHF
.	TRBV9	.	TRBJ2-2	CASSVYTGELFF
TRBD1	TRBV18	.	TRBJ1-4	CASSPGQGREKLFF
.	TRBV10-3	few	TRBJ2-4	CAIRGTSENIQYF
TRBD2	TRBV5-6	.	TRBJ2-1	CASSWTGPAGADNEQFF
TRBD1	TRBV7-2	few	TRBJ1-1	CASSSRQGTEAFF
.	TRBV18	few	TRBJ2-3	CASQHRFQGTDTQYF
.	TRBV11-3	.	TRBJ1-3	CASSLGTAGSGNTIYF
.	TRBV6-6	.	TRBJ1-1	CASSYSIGRGGTEAFF
.	TRBV9	.	TRBJ2-3	CASSVAMDTQYF
TRBD2	TRBV28	few	TRBJ2-5	CASVEAGGPGKTQYF
TRBD2	TRBV20-1	.	TRBJ2-1	CSARGLAENIYNEQFF
TRBD2	TRBV4-2	.	TRBJ2-1	CASSPGTSGENEQFF
.	TRBV11-3	few	TRBJ1-1	CASSLDGGGVAEAFF
.	TRBV11-2	many	TRBJ2-5	CASSKGGETQYF
.	TRBV7-9	.	TRBJ2-2	CASSFPGSLAGELFF
.	TRBV19	.	TRBJ2-7	CASTYATGVGTYEQYF
TRBD2	TRBV25-1	few	TRBJ2-3	CASSESGTSRDTQYF